This T cell receptor beta chain stems from a study of identical twins. This clonotype was seen a handful of times. The antigen is undetermined. Template switching supplied a universal primer site; unique molecular identifiers were carried on the cDNA. TCRdb fed the 5' RACE reads into MiXCR, producing one record per CDR3 protein. The sample yields approximately 1.8 million distinct CDR3 sequences, around a third seen once. Study-wide points: In beta out-of-frame sequences, the excess sharing between twins was weaker.

J lost 0 bases, V lost 3 bases, and 9 bases had no gene match. Germline-derived CDR1 and CDR2 are SGHRS and YFSETQ. The CDR3 contains 17 residues. The chain employs TRBV5-1 and TRBJ1-1, with 9 bases matching TRBD1. The receptor was isolated from a newborn girl in good health. The sequencing sample was made of cord blood. The CDR3 spells CASSYRTGAGMNTEAFF. CDR3 nucleotide sequence: TGCGCCAGCAGCTACCGGACAGGGGCCGGAATGAACACTGAAGCTTTCTTT. The full variable domain, in which reference TRBV5-1 and TRBJ1-1 provide the parts outside the CDR3, is KAGVTQTPRYLIKTRGQQVTLSCSPISGHRSVSWYQQTPGQGLQFLFEYFSETQRNKGNFPGRFSGRQFSNSRSEMNVSTLELGDSALYLCASSYRTGAGMNTEAFFGQGTRLTVV.